What follows describes a single T cell receptor (beta chain). The sample belongs to a study of cytomegalovirus exposure and HLA in healthy donors. Both 60 Vbeta primers and 13 Jbeta primers went into the PCR. Profiled with immunoSEQ multiplex PCR; TCRdb holds only in-frame clones, not every one. The sample lists over 130,000 clones; approximately 88% were seen once. This TCR derives from a woman aged 40 to 50 in good health and CMV-seronegative. Sequenced input: PBMCs.

The CDR3 DNA sequence: TGTGCCAGTAGTATAGATCGAGCGGGAGCGGGTGAGCAGTACTTC. Its translation is CASSIDRAGAGEQYF. This chain joins TRBV19 and TRBJ2-7; 8 bases agree with TRBD2. CDR3 length: 15 residues. Germline V gene lookup returns CDR1 LNHDA and CDR2 SQIVND (reference sequence). V lost 0 bases and J lost 7; bases outside the gene matches: 8.